The 11 T cell receptor beta chains listed next were all sequenced from one sample in a study of pediatric ulcerative colitis. Produced via immunoSEQ multiplex PCR; TCRdb's table is partial and in-frame only. The profile covers about 64,000 clones, with 77% appearing a single time and roughly 5.2% taken by the ten largest. Material: blood. These receptors all stem from a boy aged 5 to 17 with moderate ulcerative colitis.

The CDR3 reads CASSRAEGPVSNYGYTF. The CDR3 coding sequence is TGTGCCAGCAGCCGGGCGGAGGGTCCAGTCTCTAACTATGGCTACACCTTC. The chain is built from TRBV7-2 and TRBJ1-2; the D is unclear. The germline V gene encodes CDR1 SGHTA and CDR2 FQGNSA. The CDR3 totals 17 residues. The V end was cut by 5 bases, the J end by 0 bases, with 19 bases between.

The V call is TRBV30, the J call TRBJ2-1; 11 bases map to TRBD2. V dropped 3 bases and J dropped 1; count of bases not matched to a gene: 2. CDR1 GTSNPN and CDR2 SVGIG come from the germline V gene (reference sequence). The CDR3 totals 15 residues. This CDR3 is CAWRVAGGSYNEQFF. Written as DNA, the CDR3 is TGTGCCTGGAGAGTAGCGGGAGGGTCCTACAATGAGCAGTTCTTC.

The CDR3, as DNA: TGTGCCACCAGCAGAACATTAGAAGGACTAGCGGGCCCAGATACGCAGTATTTT. It yields the protein CATSRTLEGLAGPDTQYF. V and J are TRBV15 and TRBJ2-3; 11 bases map to TRBD2. The CDR3 runs 18 residues. Germline trimming cut 2 bases from V and 4 bases from J; bases unmatched to any gene: 11. Germline loops: CDR1 LNHNV, CDR2 YYDKDF (reference sequence). The variable domain in full, completed from reference TRBV15 and TRBJ2-3, reads DAMVIQNPRYQVTQFGKPVTLSCSQTLNHNVMYWYQQKSSQAPKLLFHYYDKDFNNEADTPDNFQSRRPNTSFCFLDIRSPGLGDTAMYLCATSRTLEGLAGPDTQYFGPGTRLTVL.

In this sample, this clone turned up a few times. The rearrangement uses TRBV2 and TRBJ1-2; possible D gene TRBD1, 5 bases. The CDR3 contains 13 residues. V lost 4 bases and J lost 8, with 14 bases in between. Germline CDR1 and CDR2: SNHLY and FYNNEI. CDR3 sequence (DNA): TGTGCCAGCAGTGTGGAAGGGGCAAGGGGCTACACCTTC. It encodes CASSVEGARGYTF.

The CDR3 DNA sequence: TGTGCCAGCAGTTTATCCGGGACAGGAGGCACTGAAGCTTTCTTT. Its translation: CASSLSGTGGTEAFF. The gene calls are TRBV27 and TRBJ1-1, with TRBD1 matching over 8 bases. Germline values: CDR1 MNHEY, CDR2 SMNVEV (reference sequence). The CDR3 contains 15 residues. Trimming took 0 bases from V and 4 from J; bases not matched to a gene: 4.

The chain recombines TRBV7-3 with TRBJ2-3; no definite D call. The germline V gene has CDR1 SGHTA and CDR2 FQGTGA. Trimming cost V 4 bases and J 2 bases, with 7 bases left between them. The CDR3 has 13 amino acids. Written as DNA, the CDR3 is TGTGCCAGCAGCTCACAGTACACAGATACGCAGTATTTT. It is translated as CASSSQYTDTQYF. The full variable domain, in which reference TRBV7-3 and TRBJ2-3 provide the parts outside the CDR3, is GAGVSQTPSNKVTEKGKYVELRCDPISGHTALYWYRQSLGQGPEFLIYFQGTGAADDSGLPNDRFFAVRPEGSVSTLKIQRTERGDSAVYLCASSSQYTDTQYFGPGTRLTVL.

This clone was observed once. This rearrangement joins TRBV18 to TRBJ2-5; D is uncertain. The V and J ends lost 3 bases and 2 bases respectively, with 4 bases between them. CDR1 is KGHSH, CDR2 LQKENI, per germline. CDR3 size: 12 residues. The CDR3 DNA sequence: TGTGCCAGCTCACCGATTCAAGAGACCCAGTACTTC. Translation gives CASSPIQETQYF.

J is TRBJ1-1 and V is TRBV7-8; D gene unclear. V was trimmed by 5 bases and J by 11 bases, leaving 21 bases between them. The germline V gene encodes CDR1 SGHVS and CDR2 FQNEAQ. The CDR3 has 14 residues. The CDR3: CASSPQDSGRLAFF. In DNA form, the CDR3 reads TGTGCCAGCAGCCCCCAAGATAGCGGGAGGTTGGCTTTCTTT.

This clone came up a few times. This sequence joins TRBV9 and TRBJ2-2; 9 nucleotides align to TRBD2. CDR1 and CDR2 (germline): SGDLS, YYNGEE. This CDR3 is 15 amino acids long. V shed 0 bases, J shed 4 bases, and the junction held 1 base outside the gene matches. CDR3 residues: CASSVGLAATGELFF. The CDR3 coding sequence is TGTGCCAGCAGCGTAGGACTAGCGGCCACCGGGGAGCTGTTTTTT.

This chain links TRBV27 with TRBJ2-7; TRBD1 matches 8 bases. This CDR3 is 15 amino acids long. V lost 1 base, J lost 7 bases, and 9 bases stayed unmatched. Germline CDR1 MNHEY, CDR2 SMNVEV (reference sequence). CDR3 nucleotide sequence: TGTGCCAGCAGTTTATTTGGGACAGGAGAGAGAGAGCAGTACTTC. It codes for CASSLFGTGEREQYF.

This clone was seen only a few times. The rearrangement uses TRBV6-4 and TRBJ1-2, with D unresolved. Germline-derived CDR1 and CDR2 are MRHNA and SNTAGT. The CDR3 loop spans 12 amino acids. The V and J ends lost 11 bases and 8 bases respectively, with 18 bases between them. The CDR3 bases are TGTGCCGGCCCCAATGAGTCTCGGGGCTACACCTTC. It is translated as CAGPNESRGYTF.